This section outlines one TCR beta chain sequence together with its context. What it binds is not known. With 60 Vbeta and 13 Jbeta primers, the PCR was carried out. Method: immunoSEQ multiplex PCR; TCRdb's copy keeps in-frame clones and lacks some. The profile covers around 200,000 clones, with 80% to 85% appearing a single time and around 0.75% taken by the ten largest. These data come from a study of cytomegalovirus exposure and HLA in healthy donors. Findings and caveats of the study: Compared with the approximately 680-donor mean, an Asian-associated ancestry cluster reportedly had fewer N-insertions, according to a later analysis. The authors listed 150 to 200 TCR beta chains as cytomegalovirus-associated.

The TCR sequence derives from a woman between 18 and 29 years old in good health and CMV-seronegative. Sequencing was performed on PBMCs.

CDR3 nucleotide sequence: TGTGCCAGCAGCTTAGCGAGGTACAGGGTAGGGGAAGAGACCCAGTACTTC. Its translation: CASSLARYRVGEETQYF. J is TRBJ2-5 and V is TRBV7-9, with D possibly matching TRBD1 (6 bases). Germline CDR1 is SEHNR and CDR2 is FQNEAQ (reference sequence). The CDR3 has 17 residues. Trimming removed 0 bases from V and 3 bases from J, with 17 bases in between.